The 18 T cell receptor beta chains below were found in one sample sequenced in a study of identifying expanded T cells in peripheral blood. The assay was immunoSEQ multiplex PCR, and TCRdb's table has in-frame clones only and misses some. The sample includes approximately 97,000 clones, 88% of them seen just once. Sequencing input: blood. The source is a person between 18 and 75 years old in good health.

The CDR3 here is CASIRDRDGEQYF. The CDR3 DNA follows: TGTGCCAGCATTCGGGACAGGGACGGGGAGCAGTACTTC. V and J are TRBV2 and TRBJ2-7; 9 bases align to TRBD1. The CDR3 totals 13 residues. The J segment lost 7 bases and the V segment lost 7 bases, leaving 8 bases of the junction unmatched. Germline values: CDR1 SNHLY, CDR2 FYNNEI.

The V gene is TRBV28, the J gene TRBJ2-7, with 10 bases fitting TRBD2. The CDR3 length is 16 residues. Germline V lookup: CDR1 MDHEN, CDR2 SYDVKM. The ends lost 1 base at V and 2 bases at J; junction bases unmatched: 5. CDR3 residues: CASSLLLLAGTYEQYF. The CDR3 DNA reads as TGTGCCAGCAGTTTATTATTACTAGCGGGGACCTACGAGCAGTACTTC.

Notes on this clone: Relative to the germline gene, one junction end is altered; a read error may explain this. The rearrangement uses TRBV11-2 and TRBJ2-1; D gene ambiguous. There are 14 residues in the CDR3. The germline gives CDR1 SGHAT, CDR2 FQNNGV. The CDR3 DNA reads TGTGCCAGCAGCTTTCACCCCTCCGACAATGAGCAGTTCTTC. Its translation: CASSFHPSDNEQFF.

V usage is TRBV9 and J usage is TRBJ1-2, with TRBD1 identical over 7 bases. The V gene end was trimmed by 7 bases and the J gene end by 6 bases; junction bases not matched to a gene: 6. The germline V gene encodes CDR1 SGDLS and CDR2 YYNGEE. This CDR3 has 12 amino acids. Here the CDR3 DNA reads TGTGCCAGCGGCAGGGGGTTCGATGGCTACACCTTC. The encoded protein is CASGRGFDGYTF.

The J gene is TRBJ1-2, the V gene TRBV7-2; D possibly corresponds to TRBD1 (5 bases). The CDR3 is 15 residues long. The V and J ends lost 5 bases and 4 bases respectively, with 17 bases between them. The germline CDR1 and CDR2 sequences are SGHTA and FQGNSA. CDR3 loop: CASSPGTVGTYGYTF. The CDR3 coding sequence is TGTGCCAGCAGCCCCGGGACGGTGGGAACCTATGGCTACACCTTC.

The genes are TRBV6-1 and TRBJ1-4; no reliable D call. In germline, CDR1 is MNHNS, CDR2 SASEGT. Deletions cut 1 base from V and 12 bases from J, with 21 bases between. The CDR3 is made up of 16 amino acids. The CDR3 region has the DNA TGTGCCAGCAGTGAAGTCCCCCAAGCCGTAAGCGAGGAACTGTTTTTT. Protein sequence: CASSEVPQAVSEELFF.

This chain's CDR3 is CATGSGANVLTF. The CDR3 DNA is TGCGCTACAGGGTCTGGGGCCAACGTCCTGACTTTC. The chain links TRBV5-1 to TRBJ2-6, with TRBD1 as a possible D gene (6 bases). Germline values: CDR1 SGHRS, CDR2 YFSETQ. The CDR3 spans 12 residues.

The chain combines TRBV2 with TRBJ2-7, with D perhaps TRBD1 (6 bases). The V gene lost 11 bases and the J gene lost 4 bases, with 18 bases spanning the gap. The CDR3 totals 13 residues. Per the germline V gene, CDR1 is SNHLY and CDR2 is FYNNEI. The CDR3 is CAGRQVTTYEQYF. Here the CDR3 DNA reads TGTGCCGGGAGACAGGTGACCACTTACGAGCAGTACTTC.

The V gene is TRBV18, the J gene TRBJ2-7, with D uncertain. Trimming stripped 1 base from V and 1 base from J, with 14 bases between. This CDR3 is built from 16 residues. The germline gives CDR1 KGHSH, CDR2 LQKENI. CDR3 sequence (DNA): TGTGCCAGCTCACCACTAAGCGCAGCCCCTTCCTACGAGCAGTACTTC. Its protein product is CASSPLSAAPSYEQYF.

This chain uses TRBV19 with TRBJ1-5; D not resolved. The CDR3 has 13 residues. V lost 5 bases to trimming and J lost 9 bases, with 14 bases between them. Germline-derived CDR1 and CDR2 are LNHDA and SQIVND (reference sequence). The CDR3 protein is CASSLERWRPQHF. The DNA of the CDR3 is TGTGCCAGTAGTCTTGAACGTTGGAGGCCCCAGCATTTT. The complete variable domain, with remaining parts taken from reference TRBV19 and TRBJ1-5, reads DGGITQSPKYLFRKEGQNVTLSCEQNLNHDAMYWYRQDPGQGLRLIYYSQIVNDFQKGDIAEGYSVSREKKESFPLTVTSAQKNPTAFYLCASSLERWRPQHFGDGTRLSIL.

The J gene is TRBJ2-7, the V gene TRBV6-1; D possibly matches TRBD1 or TRBD2 (6 bases each). The CDR3 is 15 residues long. Germline V gene sequence: CDR1 MNHNS, CDR2 SASEGT. Deletions cut 2 bases from V and 2 bases from J, with 13 bases between. The CDR3, as DNA: TGTGCCAGCAGTGAATCGTTGGAGGGGGCCTACGAGCAGTACTTC. It translates to CASSESLEGAYEQYF.

V usage is TRBV5-1 and J usage is TRBJ2-2; TRBD2 aligns across 7 bases. This CDR3 is 16 amino acids long. CDR1 and CDR2 (germline): SGHRS, YFSETQ. V dropped 3 bases and J dropped 5; count of bases not matched to a gene: 10. DNA for the CDR3: TGCGCCAGCAGCTCCGCGACGGGGGGATATACCGGGGAGCTGTTTTTT. Translated, it gives CASSSATGGYTGELFF.

The chain combines TRBV5-5 with TRBJ1-2; D ambiguous. This CDR3 region has 15 residues. Germline CDR1 and CDR2: SGHKS and YYEKEE (reference sequence). Trimming stripped 0 bases from V and 8 bases from J, with 17 bases between. For the CDR3, the DNA is TGTGCCAGCAGCTTGGCGGGCCACGAGTCGCAAGGCTACACCTTC. Translated, it gives CASSLAGHESQGYTF.

This sequence joins TRBV7-6 and TRBJ2-1; 10 nucleotides agree with TRBD2. This CDR3 region has 13 residues. Trimming cost V 5 bases and J 16 bases; bases outside gene matches: 11. CDR1 is SGHVS, CDR2 FNYEAQ, per germline. The CDR3 spells CASSDTSGTLPFF. CDR3 bases: TGTGCCAGCAGCGATACTAGCGGGACGCTACCCTTCTTC.

This chain links TRBV6-5 with TRBJ2-3; 7 bases match TRBD2. Trimming at V came to 7 bases and at J to 6 bases, leaving 13 bases not matched to a gene. Per germline, CDR1 MNHEY and CDR2 SVGAGI. CDR3 size: 15 residues. The DNA of the CDR3 is TGTGCCAGCATGGTGTCTAGCGGCCTATTGGATACGCAGTATTTT. Protein: CASMVSSGLLDTQYF.

The gene calls are TRBV19 and TRBJ2-1; 7 bases map to TRBD2. Germline CDR1 and CDR2: LNHDA and SQIVND (reference sequence). The CDR3 runs 14 residues. V shed 8 bases and J 2 bases; nucleotides not matched to a gene: 6. The CDR3, as DNA: TGTGCCAGTCAACTAGCGAACACCTACAATGAGCAGTTCTTC. Its protein product is CASQLANTYNEQFF.

This chain connects TRBV5-6 to TRBJ1-2, with D perhaps TRBD1 (5 bases). The V gene lost 4 bases and the J gene lost 6 bases, with 10 bases spanning the gap. CDR1 is SGHDT and CDR2 is YYEEEE in the germline V gene. This CDR3 is built from 12 residues. In DNA, the CDR3 is TGTGCCAGCAGCCCTAGGGGTGATGGCTACACCTTC. Its translation: CASSPRGDGYTF.

This rearrangement joins TRBV25-1 to TRBJ2-1; D is perhaps TRBD1 (7 bases). CDR1 MGHDK and CDR2 SYGVNS come from the germline V gene. CDR3 length equals 14 residues. V was trimmed by 6 bases and J by 5 bases, leaving 14 bases between them. CDR3 in amino acids: CASSGFRGDNEQFF. In nucleotides, the CDR3 is TGTGCCAGCAGCGGTTTCAGGGGGGACAATGAGCAGTTCTTC.